Presented here are 11 T cell receptor beta chains from one specimen sequenced in a study of T cells after yellow fever vaccination. One entry per CDR3 protein, called by TCRdb with MiXCR from the 5' RACE reads. Altogether around 200,000 distinct CDR3 sequences are present, about 11% being singletons, with the ten largest covering roughly a third. Sequencing was performed on CD8+ T cells sorted from PBMCs, taken 15 days after the yellow fever booster vaccination. The receptors shown here come from a man between 18 and 29 years old who received the YFV17D yellow fever vaccine.

The rearrangement joins TRBV4-2 to TRBJ2-7; D unclear. The CDR3 totals 15 residues. Per germline, CDR1 LGHNA and CDR2 YNFKEQ. The V end was cut by 7 bases, the J end by 6 bases, with 22 bases between. The CDR3 spells CASNSWGNEFGEQYF. The CDR3 bases are TGTGCCAGCAACTCGTGGGGTAACGAGTTCGGCGAGCAGTACTTC.

This clonotype was counted between two and nine times. V and J are TRBV5-1 and TRBJ2-3; D may match TRBD1 or TRBD2 (6 bases each). Trimming left V 3 bases short and J 2 bases short, with 22 bases between. Germline V gives CDR1 SGHRS, CDR2 YFSETQ. There are 18 residues in the CDR3. DNA for the CDR3: TGCGCCAGCAGCTGGGTCACCCACGGGGGCTTCTACACAGATACGCAGTATTTT. It translates to CASSWVTHGGFYTDTQYF.

This clonotype was seen many times. The gene calls are TRBV4-3 and TRBJ2-3, with 10 nucleotides matching TRBD2. Germline-derived CDR1 and CDR2 are LGHNA and YSLEER. The CDR3 is made up of 16 amino acids. The V gene end was trimmed by 1 base and the J gene end by 4 bases; junction bases not matched to a gene: 5. Here the CDR3 DNA reads TGCGCCAGCAGCCAAGTCAGCGGGGGGGCCTCAGATACGCAGTATTTT. Residues: CASSQVSGGASDTQYF.

This clonotype was observed a few times. The CDR3, as DNA: TGCGCCAGCAGCCAAGATCGGGGACAGGGGATGAACACTGAAGCTTTCTTT. Its translation: CASSQDRGQGMNTEAFF. The gene calls are TRBV4-3 and TRBJ1-1; TRBD1 matches at 10 bases. Germline CDR1 is LGHNA and CDR2 is YSLEER. J was trimmed by 0 bases and V by 0 bases; bases with no gene match: 4. The CDR3 is 17 amino acids.

This clonotype turned up a few times. The genes are TRBV3-1 and TRBJ2-1; D unresolved. This CDR3 spans 11 amino acids. Germline CDR1 LGHDT, CDR2 YNNKEL (reference sequence). The germline V and J ends were trimmed by 3 bases and 5 bases, with 2 bases remaining between them. The CDR3 protein is CASSHNNEQFF. The CDR3 region has the DNA TGTGCCAGCAGCCACAACAATGAGCAGTTCTTC.

This clonotype came up many times. CDR3 loop: CASSENPGNSNQPQHF. DNA of the CDR3: TGCGCCAGCAGTGAGAATCCAGGAAATAGCAATCAGCCCCAGCATTTT. The chain links TRBV10-2 to TRBJ1-5, with D unclear. The CDR3 runs to 16 residues. CDR1 is WSHSY and CDR2 is SAAADI in the germline V gene. Trimming removed 2 bases from V and 0 bases from J, with 11 bases in between.

This clonotype was counted many times. V and J are TRBV29-1 and TRBJ2-1; D unclear. The V gene lost 7 bases and the J gene lost 2 bases, with 15 bases spanning the gap. This CDR3 has 14 amino acids. Per the germline V gene, CDR1 is SQVTM and CDR2 is ANQGSEA. The CDR3 loop is CSAEADVAYNEQFF. CDR3 coding DNA: TGCAGCGCCGAGGCGGATGTCGCCTACAATGAGCAGTTCTTC.

V is TRBV6-2 or TRBV6-3 and J is TRBJ2-1; tentatively, D is TRBD1 (6 bases). Trimming took off 4 bases at V and 2 bases at J, with 15 bases between the two ends. This CDR3 is 16 amino acids long. Germline V gene lookup returns CDR1 MNHEY and CDR2 SVGEGT. The CDR3 loop is CASSSDRDTAYNEQFF. The DNA of the CDR3 is TGTGCCAGCAGTTCGGACCGGGACACTGCCTACAATGAGCAGTTCTTC.

This clonotype has only a few counts. This sequence joins TRBV7-2 and TRBJ1-2, with no clear D. The CDR3 is 17 residues long. Germline V CDR1 and CDR2: SGHTA, FQGNSA. V lost 2 bases, J lost 3 bases, and 19 bases lay in between. The CDR3 loop is CASSLPKGGTADYGYTF. In DNA form, the CDR3 reads TGTGCCAGCAGCTTACCTAAGGGAGGAACCGCGGACTATGGCTACACCTTC.

This clonotype turned up a few times. The chain combines TRBV23-1 with TRBJ2-1; 11 bases line up with TRBD1. TRBV23-1 is an open reading frame whose function is uncertain. The CDR3 has 16 residues. V shed 6 bases, J shed 1 base, and the junction held 5 bases outside the gene matches. CDR3 protein: CASRTRDRGSYNEQFF. The CDR3 DNA is TGCGCCAGCAGAACCCGGGACAGGGGGTCCTACAATGAGCAGTTCTTC.

This clonotype showed up just a few times. This chain uses TRBV3-1 with TRBJ2-1; D may be TRBD2 (6 bases). The germline V gene has CDR1 LGHDT and CDR2 YNNKEL (reference sequence). Trimming pared 4 bases from V and 9 bases from J, leaving 13 bases between. This CDR3 is built from 13 residues. CDR3 in DNA: TGTGCCAGCAGCCCAAGCGGACTAAGTGAGCAGTTCTTC. Encoded protein: CASSPSGLSEQFF.